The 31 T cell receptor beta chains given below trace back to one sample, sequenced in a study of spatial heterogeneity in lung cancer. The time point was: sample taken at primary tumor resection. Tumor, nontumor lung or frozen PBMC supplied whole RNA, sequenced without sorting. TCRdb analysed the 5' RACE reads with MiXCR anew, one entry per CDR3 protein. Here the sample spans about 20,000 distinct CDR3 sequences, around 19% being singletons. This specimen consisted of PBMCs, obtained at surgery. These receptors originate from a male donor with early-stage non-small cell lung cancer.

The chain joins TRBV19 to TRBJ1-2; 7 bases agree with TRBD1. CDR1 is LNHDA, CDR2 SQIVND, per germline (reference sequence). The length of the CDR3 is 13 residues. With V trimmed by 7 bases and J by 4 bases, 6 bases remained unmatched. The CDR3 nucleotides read TGTGCCAGTACCCCCCCAGGGGGCTATGGCTACACCTTC. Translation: CASTPPGGYGYTF.

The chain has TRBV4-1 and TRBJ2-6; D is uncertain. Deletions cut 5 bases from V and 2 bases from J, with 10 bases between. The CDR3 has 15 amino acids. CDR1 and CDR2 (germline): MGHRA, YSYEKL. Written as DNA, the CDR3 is TGCGCCAGCAGCTCCAAGGAGACTGGGGCCAACGTCCTGACTTTC. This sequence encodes CASSSKETGANVLTF.

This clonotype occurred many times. The DNA of the CDR3 is TGTGCCAGCAGTTTTTGGGGGGAAGCTTTCTTT. Translating gives CASSFWGEAFF. The chain combines TRBV12-3 or TRBV12-4 with TRBJ1-1, with TRBD1 as a possible D gene (5 bases). This CDR3 is built from 11 residues. V was trimmed by 3 bases and J by 8 bases, leaving 7 bases between them.

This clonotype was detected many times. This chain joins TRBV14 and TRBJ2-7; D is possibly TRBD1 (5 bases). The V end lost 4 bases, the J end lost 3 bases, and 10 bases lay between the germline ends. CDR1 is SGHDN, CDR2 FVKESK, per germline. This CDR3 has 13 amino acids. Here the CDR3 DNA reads TGTGCCAGCAGCCCTTGGACAAGCTACGAGCAGTACTTC. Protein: CASSPWTSYEQYF.

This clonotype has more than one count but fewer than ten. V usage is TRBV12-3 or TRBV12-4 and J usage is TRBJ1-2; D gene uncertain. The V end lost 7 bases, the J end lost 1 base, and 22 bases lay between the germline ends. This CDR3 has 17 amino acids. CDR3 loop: CASNLFPDGLFNYGYTF. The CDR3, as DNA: TGTGCCAGCAATCTATTTCCCGACGGGCTGTTTAACTATGGCTACACCTTC.

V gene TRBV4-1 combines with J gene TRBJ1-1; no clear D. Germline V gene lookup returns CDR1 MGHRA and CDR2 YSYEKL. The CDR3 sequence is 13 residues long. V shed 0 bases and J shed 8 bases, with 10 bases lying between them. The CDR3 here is CASSQDLGGEAFF. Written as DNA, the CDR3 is TGCGCCAGCAGCCAAGACCTGGGAGGGGAAGCTTTCTTT.

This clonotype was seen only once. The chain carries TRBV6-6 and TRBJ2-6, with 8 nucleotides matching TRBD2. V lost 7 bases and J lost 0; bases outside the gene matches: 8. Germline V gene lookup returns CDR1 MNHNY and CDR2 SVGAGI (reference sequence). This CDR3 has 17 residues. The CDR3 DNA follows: TGTGCCAGCACCCTCCTGGCGGGAGGCTCTGGGGCCAACGTCCTGACTTTC. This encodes CASTLLAGGSGANVLTF.

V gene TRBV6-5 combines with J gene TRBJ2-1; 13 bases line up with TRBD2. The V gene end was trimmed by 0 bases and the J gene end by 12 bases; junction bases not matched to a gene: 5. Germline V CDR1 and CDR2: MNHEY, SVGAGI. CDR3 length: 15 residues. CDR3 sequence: CASSYSGTSGVGQFF. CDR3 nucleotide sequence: TGTGCCAGCAGTTACTCCGGGACTAGCGGGGTCGGGCAGTTCTTC.

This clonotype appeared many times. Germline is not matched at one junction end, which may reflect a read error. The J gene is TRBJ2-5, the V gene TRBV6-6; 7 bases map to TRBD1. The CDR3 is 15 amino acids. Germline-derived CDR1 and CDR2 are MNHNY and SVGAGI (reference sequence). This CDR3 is CASAVGQARQVTQYF. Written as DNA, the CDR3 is TGTGCCAGTGCCGTCGGACAGGCCAGACAAGTGACCCAGTACTTC.

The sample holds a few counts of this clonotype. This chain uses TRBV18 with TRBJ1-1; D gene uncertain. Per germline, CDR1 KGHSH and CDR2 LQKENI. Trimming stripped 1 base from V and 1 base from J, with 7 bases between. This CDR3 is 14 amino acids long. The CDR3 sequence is CASSPLTKNTEAFF. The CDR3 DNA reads TGTGCCAGCTCACCACTGACAAAGAACACTGAAGCTTTCTTT.

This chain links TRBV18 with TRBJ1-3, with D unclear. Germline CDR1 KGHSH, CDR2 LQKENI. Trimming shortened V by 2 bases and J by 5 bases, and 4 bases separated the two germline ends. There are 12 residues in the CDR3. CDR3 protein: CASSPERNTIYF. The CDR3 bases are TGTGCCAGCTCACCAGAGAGAAACACCATATATTTT. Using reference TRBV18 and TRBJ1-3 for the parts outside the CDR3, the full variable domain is NAGVMQNPRHLVRRRGQEARLRCSPMKGHSHVYWYRQLPEEGLKFMVYLQKENIIDESGMPKERFSAEFPKEGPSILRIQQVVRGDSAAYFCASSPERNTIYFGEGSWLTVV.

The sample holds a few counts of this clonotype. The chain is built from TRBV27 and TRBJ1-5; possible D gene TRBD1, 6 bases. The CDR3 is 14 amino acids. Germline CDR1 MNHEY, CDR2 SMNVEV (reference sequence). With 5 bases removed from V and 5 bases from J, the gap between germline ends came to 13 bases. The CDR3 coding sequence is TGTGCCAGCAGTACACAGGGTGCCGATCAGCCCCAGCATTTT. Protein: CASSTQGADQPQHF.

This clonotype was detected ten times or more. The DNA of the CDR3 is TGTGCCAGCATACCGATAGCGGGGAGTTACAATGAGCAGTTCTTC. This gives the protein CASIPIAGSYNEQFF. The V and J genes are TRBV7-6 and TRBJ2-1; TRBD2 aligns across 8 bases. The V and J ends lost 7 bases and 4 bases, in that order; junction bases with no gene match: 9. The germline CDR1 and CDR2 sequences are SGHVS and FNYEAQ. This CDR3 is built from 15 residues.

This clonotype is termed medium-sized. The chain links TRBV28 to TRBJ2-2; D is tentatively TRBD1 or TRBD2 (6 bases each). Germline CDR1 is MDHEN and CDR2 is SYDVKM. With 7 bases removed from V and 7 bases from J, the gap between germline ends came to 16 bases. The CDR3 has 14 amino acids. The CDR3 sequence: CASTIRGENGELFF. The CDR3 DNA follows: TGTGCCAGCACTATTAGGGGGGAAAACGGGGAGCTGTTTTTT.

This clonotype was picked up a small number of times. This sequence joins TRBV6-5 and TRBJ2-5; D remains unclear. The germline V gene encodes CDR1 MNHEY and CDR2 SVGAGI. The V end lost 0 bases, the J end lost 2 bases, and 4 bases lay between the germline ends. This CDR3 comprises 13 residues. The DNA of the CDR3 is TGTGCCAGCAGTTACTCAGATCAAGAGACCCAGTACTTC. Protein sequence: CASSYSDQETQYF.

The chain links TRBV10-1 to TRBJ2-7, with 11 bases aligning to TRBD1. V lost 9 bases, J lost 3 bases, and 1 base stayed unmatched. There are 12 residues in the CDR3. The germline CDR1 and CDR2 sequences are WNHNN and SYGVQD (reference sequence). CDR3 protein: CASGTGGYEQYF. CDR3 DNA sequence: TGCGCCAGTGGGACAGGGGGCTACGAGCAGTACTTC.

The chain's CDR3 is CASSSSYEQYF. CDR3 bases: TGTGCCAGCAGTTCCTCCTACGAGCAGTACTTC. The rearrangement joins TRBV2 to TRBJ2-7; D unclear. Per germline, CDR1 SNHLY and CDR2 FYNNEI. V was clipped by 5 bases and J by 0 bases, with 2 bases between them. This CDR3 is 11 amino acids long.

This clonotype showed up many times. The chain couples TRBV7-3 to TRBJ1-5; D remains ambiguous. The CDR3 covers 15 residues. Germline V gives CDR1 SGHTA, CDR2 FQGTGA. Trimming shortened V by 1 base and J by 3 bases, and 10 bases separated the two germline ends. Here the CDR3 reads CASSLNGADNQPQHF. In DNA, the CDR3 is TGTGCCAGCAGCTTAAACGGAGCTGACAATCAGCCCCAGCATTTT.

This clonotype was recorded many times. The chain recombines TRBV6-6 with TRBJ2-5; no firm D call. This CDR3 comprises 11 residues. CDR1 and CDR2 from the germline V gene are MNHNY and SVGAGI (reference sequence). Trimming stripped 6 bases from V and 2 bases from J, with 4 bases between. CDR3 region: CASSRQETQYF. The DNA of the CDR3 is TGTGCCAGCAGCCGACAAGAGACCCAGTACTTC.

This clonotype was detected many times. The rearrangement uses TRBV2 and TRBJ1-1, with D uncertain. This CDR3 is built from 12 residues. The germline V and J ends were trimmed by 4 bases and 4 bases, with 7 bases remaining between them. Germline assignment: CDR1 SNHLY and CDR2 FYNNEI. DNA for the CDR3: TGTGCCAGCAGTGTAATGTTCACTGAAGCTTTCTTT. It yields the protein CASSVMFTEAFF.

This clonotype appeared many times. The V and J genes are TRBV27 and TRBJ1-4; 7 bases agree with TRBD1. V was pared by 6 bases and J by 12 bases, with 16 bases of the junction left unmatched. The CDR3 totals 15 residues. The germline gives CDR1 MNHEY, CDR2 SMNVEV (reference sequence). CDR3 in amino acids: CASSGRTGLIGELFF. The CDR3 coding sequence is TGTGCCAGCAGCGGCCGGACAGGTTTAATTGGGGAACTGTTTTTT.

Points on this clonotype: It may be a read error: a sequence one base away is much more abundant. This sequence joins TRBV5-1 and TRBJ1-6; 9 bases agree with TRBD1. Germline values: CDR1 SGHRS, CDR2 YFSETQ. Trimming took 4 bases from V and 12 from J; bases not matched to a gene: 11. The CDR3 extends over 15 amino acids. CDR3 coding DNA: TGCGCCAGCAGCCTTCCGGGACAGGGTGTGTTACCCCTCCACTTT. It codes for CASSLPGQGVLPLHF.

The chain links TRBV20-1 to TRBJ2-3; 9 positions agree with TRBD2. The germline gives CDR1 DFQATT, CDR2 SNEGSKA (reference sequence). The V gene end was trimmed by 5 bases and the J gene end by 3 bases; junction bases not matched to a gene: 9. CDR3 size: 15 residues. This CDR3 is CSADVAGGRTDTQYF. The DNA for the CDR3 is TGCAGTGCTGACGTGGCGGGGGGGCGGACAGATACGCAGTATTTT.

The CDR3 reads CSARGEGQGTYNEQFF. The CDR3 DNA follows: TGCAGTGCTAGAGGGGAGGGACAGGGAACCTACAATGAGCAGTTCTTC. J is TRBJ2-1 and V is TRBV20-1; 9 nucleotides line up with TRBD1. J lost 2 bases, V lost 1 base, and 6 bases had no gene match. Germline values: CDR1 DFQATT, CDR2 SNEGSKA (reference sequence). The CDR3 loop spans 16 amino acids.

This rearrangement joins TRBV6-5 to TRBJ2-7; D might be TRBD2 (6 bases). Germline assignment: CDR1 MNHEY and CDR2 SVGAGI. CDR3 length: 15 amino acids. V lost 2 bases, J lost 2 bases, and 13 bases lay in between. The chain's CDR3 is CASSYGGATPYEQYF. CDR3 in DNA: TGTGCCAGCAGTTACGGAGGGGCCACTCCCTACGAGCAGTACTTC.

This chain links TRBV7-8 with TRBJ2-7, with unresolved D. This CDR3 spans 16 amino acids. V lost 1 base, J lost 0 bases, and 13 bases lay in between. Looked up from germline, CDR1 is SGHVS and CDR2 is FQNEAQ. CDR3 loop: CASSLEILAASYEQYF. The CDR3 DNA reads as TGTGCCAGCAGCTTAGAGATCCTGGCAGCCTCCTACGAGCAGTACTTC.

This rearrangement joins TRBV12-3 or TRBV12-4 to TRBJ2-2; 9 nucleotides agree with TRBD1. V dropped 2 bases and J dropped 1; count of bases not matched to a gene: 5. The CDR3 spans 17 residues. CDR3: CASSLSYRGQNTGELFF. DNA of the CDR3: TGTGCCAGCAGTTTATCCTACAGGGGGCAGAACACCGGGGAGCTGTTTTTT.

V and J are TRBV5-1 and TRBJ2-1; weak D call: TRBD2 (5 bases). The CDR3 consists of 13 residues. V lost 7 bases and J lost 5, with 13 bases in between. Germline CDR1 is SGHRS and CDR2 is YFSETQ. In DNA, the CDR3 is TGCGCCAGCTTCGCCGGGGAAAACAATGAGCAGTTCTTC. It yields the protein CASFAGENNEQFF.

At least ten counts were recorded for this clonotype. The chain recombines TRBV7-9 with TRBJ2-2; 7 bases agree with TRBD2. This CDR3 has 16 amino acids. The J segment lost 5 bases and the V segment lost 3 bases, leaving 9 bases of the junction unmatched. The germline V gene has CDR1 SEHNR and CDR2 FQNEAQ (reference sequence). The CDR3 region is CASSFSGYLATGELFF. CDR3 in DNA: TGTGCCAGCAGCTTTAGCGGGTACTTAGCGACCGGGGAGCTGTTTTTT.

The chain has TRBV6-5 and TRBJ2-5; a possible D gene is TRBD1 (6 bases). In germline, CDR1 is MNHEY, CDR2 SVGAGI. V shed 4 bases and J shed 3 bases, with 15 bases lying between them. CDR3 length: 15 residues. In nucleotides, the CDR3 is TGTGCCAGCAGTTCTCAGGGGTCGCTTAAAGAGACCCAGTACTTC. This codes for CASSSQGSLKETQYF.

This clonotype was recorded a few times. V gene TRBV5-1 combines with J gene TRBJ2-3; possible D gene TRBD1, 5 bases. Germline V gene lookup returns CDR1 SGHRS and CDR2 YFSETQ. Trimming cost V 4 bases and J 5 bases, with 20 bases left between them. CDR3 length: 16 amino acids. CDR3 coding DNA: TGCGCCAGCAGCCCAGGACAAAATCCTCGTTTAGATACGCAGTATTTT. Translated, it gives CASSPGQNPRLDTQYF. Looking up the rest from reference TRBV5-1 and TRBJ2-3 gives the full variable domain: KAGVTQTPRYLIKTRGQQVTLSCSPISGHRSVSWYQQTPGQGLQFLFEYFSETQRNKGNFPGRFSGRQFSNSRSEMNVSTLELGDSALYLCASSPGQNPRLDTQYFGPGTRLTVL.